This T cell receptor (beta chain) was recorded in a study of T cells after yellow fever vaccination. In TCRdb, the 5' RACE reads were re-called with MiXCR into one record per CDR3 protein. The sample yields approximately 600,000 distinct CDR3 sequences, 9% to 15% seen once. The table lists this clonotype with a few counts. Its antigen remains unknown. Trimming shortened V by 6 bases and J by 4 bases, and 16 bases separated the two germline ends. The CDR3 has 14 residues. The germline V gene has CDR1 SQVTM and CDR2 ANQGSEA. Study-level results: A limited proportion of clonotypes was detected within both the CD4 and CD8 compartments. Weaker in magnitude, the secondary response showed a faster peak on day 5 versus 15. From the bulk population, abundant clonotypes could contaminate and appear within FACS-sorted repertoires.

The input for sequencing was PBMCs, taken on the day of the yellow fever booster vaccination. The chain combines TRBV29-1 with TRBJ1-5, with D perhaps TRBD1 (5 bases). This clonotype was obtained from a young man who received the YFV17D yellow fever vaccine. The CDR3 protein is CSVGGGGSNQPQHF. The CDR3 DNA follows: TGCAGCGTGGGGGGGGGAGGCTCAAATCAGCCCCAGCATTTT.